The next 23 T cell receptor beta chains were all read from a single sample in a study of blood T cell repertoires in COVID-19. Only in-frame clones appear in the TCRdb table, and some are missing; sequencing was by immunoSEQ multiplex PCR. The repertoire holds about 71,000 clones, with 86% as singletons. Sequencing was carried out using peripheral blood. These receptors were obtained from a young man with acute or convalescent COVID-19.

This chain links TRBV2 with TRBJ1-5, with TRBD1 as a possible D gene (6 bases). The CDR3 extends over 13 amino acids. Per germline, CDR1 SNHLY and CDR2 FYNNEI. V was trimmed by 7 bases and J by 7 bases, leaving 14 bases between them. CDR3 coding DNA: TGTGCCAGCAAAGTGGACAGCAGCCAGCCCCAGCATTTT. It yields the protein CASKVDSSQPQHF.

This CDR3 reads CAISSQGDYGYTF. In nucleotides, the CDR3 is TGTGCCATCAGTTCACAGGGTGACTATGGCTACACCTTC. The gene calls are TRBV10-3 and TRBJ1-2, with TRBD1 as a possible D gene (6 bases). The germline gives CDR1 ENHRY, CDR2 SYGVKD. Between the trimmed V and J ends, which lost 5 bases and 3 bases, there was a span of 10 bases. This CDR3 contains 13 residues.

This chain uses TRBV18 with TRBJ1-1; 7 bases are a match to TRBD1. In germline, CDR1 is KGHSH, CDR2 LQKENI. With V trimmed by 2 bases and J by 0 bases, 3 bases remained unmatched. This CDR3 has 15 amino acids. DNA for the CDR3: TGTGCCAGCTCACCAAATACAGGGGTGAACACTGAAGCTTTCTTT. Its translation is CASSPNTGVNTEAFF.

This clone was counted many times. V and J are TRBV7-2 and TRBJ2-7; 11 nucleotides line up with TRBD2. V trimming: 2 bases; J trimming: 0 bases; junction bases outside the gene matches: 0. Germline loops: CDR1 SGHTA, CDR2 FQGNSA. The CDR3 is 15 amino acids. This CDR3 reads CASSLTSGSSYEQYF. CDR3 nucleotide sequence: TGTGCCAGCAGCTTAACTAGCGGGAGCTCCTACGAGCAGTACTTC.

The genes are TRBV3-1 (or the pseudogene TRBV3-2) and TRBJ1-5; D is possibly TRBD1 (5 bases). Per the germline V gene, CDR1 is LGHDT and CDR2 is YNNKEL (reference sequence). Deletions cut 0 bases from V and 6 bases from J, with 6 bases between. The CDR3 spans 13 residues. Here the CDR3 reads CASSQEQAQPQHF. The CDR3 bases are TGTGCCAGCAGCCAAGAACAGGCTCAGCCCCAGCATTTT.

The CDR3 bases are TGTGCCATCAGTGCATCCGGGGGACAGGGGGCGTCTAATGAAAAACTGTTTTTT. Its translation is CAISASGGQGASNEKLFF. The rearrangement joins TRBV10-3 to TRBJ1-4; 12 bases line up with TRBD1. V dropped 4 bases and J dropped 3; count of bases not matched to a gene: 9. Germline V lookup: CDR1 ENHRY, CDR2 SYGVKD. The CDR3 length is 18 residues.

The chain has TRBV20-1 and TRBJ2-1, with D tentatively TRBD2 (6 bases). The CDR3 consists of 14 residues. Germline-derived CDR1 and CDR2 are DFQATT and SNEGSKA (reference sequence). Trimming removed 3 bases from V and 4 bases from J, with 13 bases in between. The CDR3 loop is CSASGGAGYNEQFF. CDR3 sequence (DNA): TGCAGTGCTAGTGGTGGGGCGGGGTACAATGAGCAGTTCTTC.

The chain is built from TRBV29-1 and TRBJ1-2; 9 bases fit TRBD1. The CDR3 is 12 amino acids. CDR1 and CDR2 (germline): SQVTM, ANQGSEA. V was pared by 7 bases and J by 4 bases, with 4 bases of the junction left unmatched. CDR3 sequence (DNA): TGCAGCGGACAGGGGGGGAGCTATGGCTACACCTTC. As protein: CSGQGGSYGYTF.

This chain uses TRBV6-5 with TRBJ1-3; no firm D call. V was shortened by 8 bases and J by 0 bases, with 8 bases between the two germline ends. The CDR3 runs to 13 residues. Germline values: CDR1 MNHEY, CDR2 SVGAGI. This CDR3 is CASVVSSGNTIYF. The CDR3 nucleotides read TGTGCCAGCGTTGTGAGCTCTGGAAACACCATATATTTT.

The V and J genes are TRBV27 and TRBJ1-2; 8 nucleotides match TRBD1. The J segment lost 5 bases and the V segment lost 0 bases, leaving 11 bases of the junction unmatched. This CDR3 has 17 residues. CDR1 and CDR2 (germline): MNHEY, SMNVEV (reference sequence). In DNA form, the CDR3 reads TGTGCCAGCAGTTTATCGATCGGTCAGGGGGCAGATTATGGCTACACCTTC. Its protein product is CASSLSIGQGADYGYTF.

The CDR3 here is CASSQGQSNQPQHF. For the CDR3, the DNA is TGTGCCAGCAGCCAAGGACAGAGCAATCAGCCCCAGCATTTT. The chain is built from TRBV3-1 (or the pseudogene TRBV3-2) and TRBJ1-5, with a possible D match to TRBD1 (5 bases). The CDR3 spans 14 residues. Germline loops: CDR1 LGHDT, CDR2 YNNKEL (reference sequence). V was cut by 1 base and J by 1 base, with 5 bases left in between.

V and J are TRBV19 and TRBJ1-4; a weak D match, TRBD1 (6 bases). Germline CDR1 and CDR2: LNHDA and SQIVND (reference sequence). The CDR3 has 17 amino acids. V was cut by 4 bases and J by 0 bases, with 15 bases left in between. DNA of the CDR3: TGTGCCAGTAGTAACCCAGGGGAACCCACAACTAATGAAAAACTGTTTTTT. Translating it yields CASSNPGEPTTNEKLFF.

V gene TRBV5-1 combines with J gene TRBJ1-1; the D gene is possibly TRBD1 (6 bases). There are 11 residues in the CDR3. Germline V CDR1 and CDR2: SGHRS, YFSETQ. Trimming removed 6 bases from V and 4 bases from J, with 7 bases in between. CDR3 nucleotide sequence: TGCGCCAGCATGGGGGCCACTGAAGCTTTCTTT. This translates into CASMGATEAFF.

V gene TRBV5-1 combines with J gene TRBJ1-1, with D possibly being TRBD1 (6 bases). Germline-derived CDR1 and CDR2 are SGHRS and YFSETQ. This CDR3 region has 14 residues. Trimming took 4 bases from V and 3 from J, leaving 13 bases between them. CDR3 region: CASSTSTGYTEAFF. The CDR3 DNA sequence: TGCGCCAGCAGCACGAGCACAGGGTACACTGAAGCTTTCTTT.

The chain joins TRBV10-1 to TRBJ2-5; 7 bases are shared with TRBD1. The CDR3 loop spans 14 amino acids. With 8 bases clipped from V and 2 bases from J, the junction kept 8 bases outside the gene matches. Germline V lookup: CDR1 WNHNN, CDR2 SYGVQD (reference sequence). DNA of the CDR3: TGCGCCAGCTCCCGAGGGACAGCTCAAGAGACCCAGTACTTC. Protein product: CASSRGTAQETQYF.

V usage is TRBV14 and J usage is TRBJ1-1; weak D call: TRBD1 (6 bases). Germline lookup yields CDR1 SGHDN and CDR2 FVKESK. Trimming took off 2 bases at V and 6 bases at J, with 16 bases between the two ends. The CDR3 contains 15 residues. In DNA form, the CDR3 reads TGTGCCAGCAGCCAACAAAAGAACAGGGCATCTGAAGCTTTCTTT. It yields the protein CASSQQKNRASEAFF. The full variable domain, its missing parts supplied by reference TRBV14 and TRBJ1-1, is EAGVTQFPSHSVIEKGQTVTLRCDPISGHDNLYWYRRVMGKEIKFLLHFVKESKQDESGMPNNRFLAERTGGTYSTLKVQPAELEDSGVYFCASSQQKNRASEAFFGQGTRLTVV.

The chain employs TRBV7-2 and TRBJ2-7; 7 nucleotides align to TRBD1. This CDR3 has 14 residues. In germline, CDR1 is SGHTA, CDR2 FQGNSA. V shed 5 bases and J 2 bases; nucleotides not matched to a gene: 6. The CDR3 sequence: CASSPRQGPYEQYF. In DNA, the CDR3 is TGTGCCAGCAGCCCTCGACAGGGACCCTACGAGCAGTACTTC.

The sample holds a few counts of this clone. This chain connects TRBV27 to TRBJ1-4, with D perhaps TRBD1 (6 bases). The germline V gene has CDR1 MNHEY and CDR2 SMNVEV (reference sequence). This CDR3 comprises 14 residues. V was shortened by 5 bases and J by 8 bases, with 15 bases between the two germline ends. CDR3 in DNA: TGTGCCAGCAGTCTGGGGGGGCTGGGAGAAAAACTGTTTTTT. As protein: CASSLGGLGEKLFF.

V gene TRBV6-5 combines with J gene TRBJ2-7; 7 bases agree with TRBD1. The CDR3 consists of 14 residues. Germline lookup yields CDR1 MNHEY and CDR2 SVGAGI. V dropped 5 bases and J dropped 3; count of bases not matched to a gene: 7. Here the CDR3 DNA reads TGTGCCAGCAGTAAGACAGGGAAGGTCTACGAGCAGTACTTC. Protein: CASSKTGKVYEQYF.

Only a few counts were recorded for this clone. This chain joins TRBV30 and TRBJ1-4; D perhaps matches TRBD1 (6 bases). Trimming removed 2 bases at V and 8 bases at J, with 24 bases between. CDR1 GTSNPN and CDR2 SVGIG come from the germline V gene (reference sequence). CDR3 length equals 17 residues. As DNA, the CDR3 is TGTGCCTGGAGTCCGTACCTCGGACAGAAGATTGGAGAAAAACTGTTTTTT. Translation gives CAWSPYLGQKIGEKLFF.

This chain connects TRBV3-1 (or the pseudogene TRBV3-2) to TRBJ1-2; D is perhaps TRBD1 (5 bases). Looked up from germline, CDR1 is LGHDT and CDR2 is YNNKEL (reference sequence). V lost 2 bases and J 1 base, leaving 8 bases between the germline ends. The CDR3 consists of 14 residues. The CDR3 coding sequence is TGTGCCAGCAGCCAAACGGGGGGTAACTATGGCTACACCTTC. Amino acid sequence: CASSQTGGNYGYTF.

V and J are TRBV6-1 and TRBJ1-2; no clear D. CDR1 and CDR2 (germline): MNHNS, SASEGT. V gave up 2 bases and J gave up 3 bases, with 10 bases separating them. This CDR3 comprises 14 residues. This chain's CDR3 is CASSELAPYYGYTF. As DNA, the CDR3 is TGTGCCAGCAGTGAATTGGCACCTTACTATGGCTACACCTTC.

The V call is TRBV3-1 (or the pseudogene TRBV3-2), the J call TRBJ1-5; a weak D match, TRBD1 (5 bases). CDR3 size: 14 residues. Trimming stripped 1 base from V and 4 bases from J, with 8 bases between. Germline-derived CDR1 and CDR2 are LGHDT and YNNKEL (reference sequence). CDR3 region: CASSQVRGNQPQHF. In DNA form, the CDR3 reads TGTGCCAGCAGCCAAGTAAGGGGTAATCAGCCCCAGCATTTT.